Listed here are 28 T cell receptor beta chains from one sample, sequenced in a study of beta chain features in type 1 diabetes. Expressed TCRB transcripts got sequenced, as all isolated RNA was reverse transcribed. Some clones are missing from TCRdb's copy, which holds only in-frame ones; the method was immunoSEQ multiplex PCR. Among roughly 140,000 clones listed, approximately 8.1% were seen once. The source material was central memory CD4+ T cells from blood. The receptors come from a young man in good health.

This clone was seen ten or more times. This chain joins TRBV19 and TRBJ2-5; 9 nucleotides agree with TRBD1. From germline, CDR1 is LNHDA and CDR2 SQIVND (reference sequence). This CDR3 spans 14 amino acids. The J segment lost 5 bases and the V segment lost 3 bases, leaving 4 bases of the junction unmatched. The CDR3 region has the DNA TGTGCCAGTAGTATCGGGGACAGGGCGGAGACCCAGTACTTC. Translated: CASSIGDRAETQYF.

This clone was recorded a few times. CDR3 nucleotide sequence: TGTGCCAGTGACCAGAGGGGGCAGGGGAGAGGGGAGCTGTTTTTT. Translation gives CASDQRGQGRGELFF. V gene TRBV19 combines with J gene TRBJ2-2, with 7 bases fitting TRBD1. The CDR3 runs 15 residues. Germline V lookup: CDR1 LNHDA, CDR2 SQIVND (reference sequence). With V trimmed by 8 bases and J by 8 bases, 14 bases remained unmatched.

This clone has a handful of counts. J is TRBJ1-3 and V is TRBV30; D call uncertain. CDR1 and CDR2 (germline): GTSNPN, SVGIG (reference sequence). The CDR3 is made up of 14 amino acids. With 3 bases removed from V and 1 base from J, the gap between germline ends came to 10 bases. This CDR3 is CAWRGRGSGNTIYF. CDR3 bases: TGTGCCTGGAGGGGTCGGGGTTCTGGAAACACCATATATTTT.

This clone was detected only a few times. The chain recombines TRBV27 with TRBJ2-2, with 7 bases matching TRBD1. Trimming removed 6 bases from V and 3 bases from J; junction bases left unmatched: 7. This CDR3 has 15 residues. Germline values: CDR1 MNHEY, CDR2 SMNVEV (reference sequence). The CDR3 protein is CASRRPTGHTGELFF. DNA of the CDR3: TGTGCCAGCAGACGACCGACAGGGCACACCGGGGAGCTGTTTTTT.

This clone was observed at least ten times. This chain connects TRBV14 to TRBJ2-5; 11 bases agree with TRBD2. Trimming cost V 3 bases and J 4 bases; bases outside gene matches: 10. Germline assignment: CDR1 SGHDN and CDR2 FVKESK. CDR3 size: 17 residues. For the CDR3, the DNA is TGTGCCAGCAGCCATGCACTAGCGGGGGTTCCTGGAGAGACCCAGTACTTC. Its translation: CASSHALAGVPGETQYF.

This clone was detected only a few times. The chain joins TRBV19 to TRBJ1-1; D call uncertain. Trimming left V 5 bases short and J 1 base short, with 11 bases between. This CDR3 contains 14 residues. Germline V gene sequence: CDR1 LNHDA, CDR2 SQIVND (reference sequence). The CDR3 loop reads CASSSYRQNTEAFF. The CDR3 DNA sequence: TGTGCCAGTAGTTCCTACCGACAGAACACTGAAGCTTTCTTT.

This clone was detected a few times. The V gene is TRBV18, the J gene TRBJ1-1, with TRBD1 matching over 7 bases. CDR1 is KGHSH, CDR2 LQKENI, per germline. V lost 6 bases to trimming and J lost 11 bases; unmatched junction nucleotides: 9. This CDR3 contains 12 residues. The CDR3 is CASSQNRGDAFF. The CDR3 nucleotides are TGTGCCAGCTCCCAAAACAGGGGAGACGCTTTCTTT. Full variable domain (missing parts from reference TRBV18 and TRBJ1-1): NAGVMQNPRHLVRRRGQEARLRCSPMKGHSHVYWYRQLPEEGLKFMVYLQKENIIDESGMPKERFSAEFPKEGPSILRIQQVVRGDSAAYFCASSQNRGDAFFGQGTRLTVV.

This chain connects TRBV28 to TRBJ1-2; possible D gene TRBD1, 6 bases. Trimming cost V 4 bases and J 8 bases, with 8 bases left between them. The CDR3 loop spans 11 amino acids. Per the germline V gene, CDR1 is MDHEN and CDR2 is SYDVKM. DNA of the CDR3: TGTGCCAGCAGTTGGGACAAGGGCTACACCTTC. Translated, it gives CASSWDKGYTF.

Ten or more counts support this clone. This chain links TRBV7-2 with TRBJ1-1; D is unclear. Per germline, CDR1 SGHTA and CDR2 FQGNSA. The CDR3 runs 15 residues. Trimming shortened V by 1 base and J by 1 base, and 10 bases separated the two germline ends. CDR3 sequence reads: CASSLVGGSNTEAFF. The CDR3 DNA sequence: TGTGCCAGCAGCTTAGTGGGAGGGTCGAACACTGAAGCTTTCTTT.

This clone turned up a few times. The J gene is TRBJ1-2, the V gene TRBV2; D unclear. The V and J ends lost 6 bases and 4 bases respectively, with 12 bases between them. CDR3 length: 13 amino acids. Germline-derived CDR1 and CDR2 are SNHLY and FYNNEI. The CDR3 here is CASSLSAGYGYTF. CDR3 nucleotides: TGTGCCAGCAGCCTATCAGCGGGCTATGGCTACACCTTC.

This clone was detected many times. The chain employs TRBV29-1 and TRBJ2-7; tentatively, D is TRBD1 (6 bases). Germline CDR1 reads SQVTM; CDR2 reads ANQGSEA. This CDR3 is 13 amino acids long. V gave up 3 bases and J gave up 3 bases, with 12 bases separating them. In DNA, the CDR3 is TGCAGCGTTGAGGTGGGGGCGGGCTACGAGCAGTACTTC. This gives the protein CSVEVGAGYEQYF.

V is TRBV28 and J is TRBJ2-3; D call uncertain. V dropped 4 bases and J dropped 6 bases, with 14 bases sitting between them. The CDR3 loop spans 14 amino acids. Germline V gene sequence: CDR1 MDHEN, CDR2 SYDVKM. CDR3 in DNA: TGTGCCAGCAGTTCCCACCTACCGGGTGATACGCAGTATTTT. Translated, it gives CASSSHLPGDTQYF.

V gene TRBV28 combines with J gene TRBJ2-2; 7 bases are shared with TRBD1. Germline values: CDR1 MDHEN, CDR2 SYDVKM. V gave up 8 bases and J gave up 5 bases; unmatched junction bases: 14. The CDR3 has 16 residues. For the CDR3, the DNA is TGTGCCAGCTCCCGGGGAGACAGGGTAGGAACCGGGGAGCTGTTTTTT. Its translation is CASSRGDRVGTGELFF. Combining the CDR3 with reference TRBV28 and TRBJ2-2 gives the whole variable domain DVKVTQSSRYLVKRTGEKVFLECVQDMDHENMFWYRQDPGLGLRLIYFSYDVKMKEKGDIPEGYSVSREKKERFSLILESASTNQTSMYLCASSRGDRVGTGELFFGEGSRLTVL.

With respect to this clone: Germline is not matched at one junction end, which may reflect a read error. V usage is TRBV7-9 and J usage is TRBJ2-2; D unresolved. The length of the CDR3 is 14 residues. Germline CDR1 SEHNR, CDR2 FQNEAQ (reference sequence). The CDR3 DNA is TGCGCCAGCAGCCAAGATCGGTTCGGCGGGGAGCTGTTTTTT. Translation gives CASSQDRFGGELFF. The full variable domain, rest sourced from reference TRBV7-9 and TRBJ2-2, is DTGVSQNPRHKITKRGQNVTFRCDPISEHNRLYWYRQTLGQGPEFLTYFQNEAQLEKSRLLSDRFSAERPKGSFSTLEIQRTEQGDSAMYLCASSQDRFGGELFFGEGSRLTVL.

This chain uses TRBV5-1 with TRBJ2-1; 12 bases are a match to TRBD2. The CDR3 runs 16 residues. Per germline, CDR1 SGHRS and CDR2 YFSETQ. V trimming: 4 bases; J trimming: 8 bases; junction bases outside the gene matches: 10. CDR3 sequence reads: CASSTGGASGRDEQFF. The CDR3 DNA is TGCGCCAGCAGCACTGGGGGCGCTAGCGGGAGGGATGAGCAGTTCTTC.

This clone was seen repeatedly, ten times or more. V usage is TRBV5-1 and J usage is TRBJ2-7; perhaps TRBD2 as D (6 bases). This CDR3 has 14 residues. The germline CDR1 and CDR2 sequences are SGHRS and YFSETQ. Trimming pared 4 bases from V and 3 bases from J, leaving 14 bases between. In nucleotides, the CDR3 is TGCGCCAGCAGCCCGGGGAGGACAAACTACGAGCAGTACTTC. This gives the protein CASSPGRTNYEQYF.

The V and J genes are TRBV5-1 and TRBJ1-1; D perhaps matches TRBD1 (5 bases). Trimming took off 2 bases at V and 1 base at J, with 18 bases between the two ends. Germline CDR1 SGHRS, CDR2 YFSETQ. The CDR3 covers 17 residues. The CDR3 region has the DNA TGCGCCAGCAGCTTTAAGACAGAAAAGAATGAGAACACTGAAGCTTTCTTT. Protein: CASSFKTEKNENTEAFF.

This chain joins TRBV27 and TRBJ1-2; TRBD1 aligns across 9 bases. V lost 6 bases to trimming and J lost 0 bases; unmatched junction nucleotides: 2. The CDR3 extends over 14 amino acids. Germline CDR1 is MNHEY and CDR2 is SMNVEV (reference sequence). This chain's CDR3 is CASSRQGANYGYTF. The CDR3 DNA sequence: TGTGCCAGCAGCAGACAGGGGGCTAACTATGGCTACACCTTC.

This clone was counted between two and nine times. This chain links TRBV7-2 with TRBJ2-7; 7 positions match TRBD2. CDR1 and CDR2 (germline): SGHTA, FQGNSA. The CDR3 has 15 residues. V lost 5 bases, J lost 1 base, and 8 bases stayed unmatched. The CDR3: CASSTTGTISYEQYF. In DNA form, the CDR3 reads TGTGCCAGCAGCACCACCGGGACTATATCCTACGAGCAGTACTTC.

This chain's CDR3 is CATPSRGIGELFF. The CDR3 DNA sequence: TGTGCCACCCCCTCGCGGGGGATCGGGGAGCTGTTTTTT. The chain couples TRBV7-8 to TRBJ2-2, with 7 positions matching TRBD2. The CDR3 runs to 13 residues. Germline V gene data show CDR1 as SGHVS and CDR2 as FQNEAQ. Trimming at V came to 10 bases and at J to 7 bases, leaving 9 bases not matched to a gene.

This clone was observed a few times. The J gene is TRBJ1-4, the V gene TRBV5-1, with 7 bases identical to TRBD1. There are 15 residues in the CDR3. Germline CDR1 SGHRS, CDR2 YFSETQ. Germline trimming cut 0 bases from V and 8 bases from J; bases unmatched to any gene: 7. DNA for the CDR3: TGCGCCAGCAGCTTGGCAGGACAGGACCAGGAAAAACTGTTTTTT. This translates into CASSLAGQDQEKLFF.

The rearrangement joins TRBV10-3 to TRBJ2-5; 7 nucleotides agree with TRBD1. V shed 7 bases and J 10 bases; nucleotides not matched to a gene: 12. The CDR3 runs 13 residues. Germline assignment: CDR1 ENHRY and CDR2 SYGVKD. DNA of the CDR3: TGTGCCATCAAAAGAACAGCCCAGGGGGACCAGTACTTC. Its protein product is CAIKRTAQGDQYF.

This clone was seen more than once but under ten times. The CDR3 nucleotides are TGTGCCTGGAGTCTCCGGGACAGGCTCTACAATGAGCAGTTCTTC. The encoded protein is CAWSLRDRLYNEQFF. This chain uses TRBV30 with TRBJ2-1; 8 nucleotides align to TRBD1. The germline gives CDR1 GTSNPN, CDR2 SVGIG (reference sequence). V was clipped by 2 bases and J by 3 bases; unmatched bases: 6. This CDR3 contains 15 residues.

This clone was detected a few times. Here the CDR3 DNA reads TGTGCCAGCAGCTTCGAGGGACAGGGGCCCTACAATGAGCAGTTCTTC. Its translation: CASSFEGQGPYNEQFF. The V and J genes are TRBV7-8 and TRBJ2-1, with TRBD1 matching 10 bases. Germline CDR1 is SGHVS and CDR2 is FQNEAQ. The CDR3 contains 16 residues. V shed 3 bases and J 2 bases; nucleotides not matched to a gene: 4.

The chain has TRBV27 and TRBJ1-2; no firm D call. In germline, CDR1 is MNHEY, CDR2 SMNVEV (reference sequence). CDR3 length: 13 residues. Deletions cut 2 bases from V and 4 bases from J, with 8 bases between. In DNA form, the CDR3 reads TGTGCCAGCAGTTTAAACAGAGCCTATGGCTACACCTTC. Translation: CASSLNRAYGYTF.

This clone has more than one count but fewer than ten. The rearrangement joins TRBV9 to TRBJ2-5, with a possible D match to TRBD2 (7 bases). The CDR3 length is 13 residues. Germline assignment: CDR1 SGDLS and CDR2 YYNGEE. The V gene lost 2 bases and the J gene lost 5 bases, with 10 bases spanning the gap. The chain's CDR3 is CASSVRGGETQYF. The CDR3 DNA follows: TGTGCCAGCAGCGTGAGGGGGGGGGAGACCCAGTACTTC.

The chain combines TRBV4-1 with TRBJ1-2; the match to TRBD1 covers 9 bases. Germline CDR1 and CDR2: MGHRA and YSYEKL. The CDR3 length is 18 residues. V lost 0 bases to trimming and J lost 4 bases; unmatched junction nucleotides: 12. The CDR3 sequence is CASSQEEGTGSVGYGYTF. The CDR3 DNA is TGCGCCAGCAGCCAAGAGGAGGGGACAGGGTCCGTCGGCTATGGCTACACCTTC.

The chain is built from TRBV6-5 and TRBJ2-7; 9 nucleotides align to TRBD2. The V gene end was trimmed by 5 bases and the J gene end by 1 base; junction bases not matched to a gene: 3. The CDR3 consists of 14 residues. The germline CDR1 and CDR2 sequences are MNHEY and SVGAGI. CDR3 protein: CASSQAGGSYEQYF. The CDR3 DNA reads TGTGCCAGCAGTCAAGCGGGAGGTTCCTACGAGCAGTACTTC.